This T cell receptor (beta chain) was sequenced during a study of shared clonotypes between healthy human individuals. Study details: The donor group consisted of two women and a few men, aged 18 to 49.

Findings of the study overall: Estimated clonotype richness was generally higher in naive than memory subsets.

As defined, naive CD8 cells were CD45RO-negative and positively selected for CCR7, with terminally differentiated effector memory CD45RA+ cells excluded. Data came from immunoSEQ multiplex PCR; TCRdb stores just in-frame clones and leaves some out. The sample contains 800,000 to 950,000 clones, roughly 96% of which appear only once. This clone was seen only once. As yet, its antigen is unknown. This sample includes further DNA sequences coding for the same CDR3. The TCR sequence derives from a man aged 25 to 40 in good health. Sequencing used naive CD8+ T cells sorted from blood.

The CDR3, as DNA: TGTGCCAGCAGCCTGGGACAGCCATACGAGCAGTACTTC. Its translation is CASSLGQPYEQYF. The chain combines TRBV11-2 with TRBJ2-7; 7 nucleotides match TRBD1. CDR1 SGHAT and CDR2 FQNNGV come from the germline V gene. This CDR3 has 13 residues. With V trimmed by 5 bases and J by 4 bases, 5 bases remained unmatched.